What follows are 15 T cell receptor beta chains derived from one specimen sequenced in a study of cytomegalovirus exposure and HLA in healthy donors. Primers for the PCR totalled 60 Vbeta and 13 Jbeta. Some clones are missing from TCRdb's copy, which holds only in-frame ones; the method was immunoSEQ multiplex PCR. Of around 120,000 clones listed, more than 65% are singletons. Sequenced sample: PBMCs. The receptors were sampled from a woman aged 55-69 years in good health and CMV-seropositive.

CDR3 sequence: CASSPRIGRAEAFF. The DNA of the CDR3 is TGTGCCAGCAGTCCGAGGATAGGGAGGGCTGAAGCTTTCTTT. The V and J genes are TRBV6-1 and TRBJ1-1; D ambiguous. The V gene lost 5 bases and the J gene lost 6 bases, with 16 bases spanning the gap. The CDR3 spans 14 residues. Germline assignment: CDR1 MNHNS and CDR2 SASEGT.

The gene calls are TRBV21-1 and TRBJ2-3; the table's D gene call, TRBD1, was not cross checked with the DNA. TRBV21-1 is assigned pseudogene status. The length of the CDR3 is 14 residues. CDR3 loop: CASRDSGVPDTQYF. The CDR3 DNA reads TGTGCCAGCAGGGACAGTGGCGTCCCAGATACGCAGTATTTT.

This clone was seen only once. The CDR3, as DNA: TGTGCCAGCAGCTTCACTGGCGGGGGGGTTAATGAGCAGTTCTTC. Protein sequence: CASSFTGGGVNEQFF. The chain has TRBV28 and TRBJ2-1; 9 bases are shared with TRBD2. Looked up from germline, CDR1 is MDHEN and CDR2 is SYDVKM. The CDR3 runs 15 residues. V lost 6 bases and J lost 7; bases outside the gene matches: 10. The full variable domain, with the rest looked up from reference TRBV28 and TRBJ2-1, is DVKVTQSSRYLVKRTGEKVFLECVQDMDHENMFWYRQDPGLGLRLIYFSYDVKMKEKGDIPEGYSVSREKKERFSLILESASTNQTSMYLCASSFTGGGVNEQFFGPGTRLTVL.

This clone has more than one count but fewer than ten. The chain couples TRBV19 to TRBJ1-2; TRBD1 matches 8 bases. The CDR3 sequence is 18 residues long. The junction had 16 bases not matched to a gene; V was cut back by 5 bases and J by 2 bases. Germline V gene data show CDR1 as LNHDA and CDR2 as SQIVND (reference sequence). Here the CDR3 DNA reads TGTGCCAGTAGTCCGTCGATTTTTAGACAGGGGAGCAACTATGGCTACACCTTC. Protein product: CASSPSIFRQGSNYGYTF.

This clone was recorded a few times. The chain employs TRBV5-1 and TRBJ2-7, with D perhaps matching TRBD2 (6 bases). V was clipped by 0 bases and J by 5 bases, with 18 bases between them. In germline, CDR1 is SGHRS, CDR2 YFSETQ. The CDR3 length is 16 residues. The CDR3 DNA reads TGCGCCAGCAGCTTGGGGCGTGCAGGGAGGATCAACGAGCAGTACTTC. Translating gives CASSLGRAGRINEQYF.

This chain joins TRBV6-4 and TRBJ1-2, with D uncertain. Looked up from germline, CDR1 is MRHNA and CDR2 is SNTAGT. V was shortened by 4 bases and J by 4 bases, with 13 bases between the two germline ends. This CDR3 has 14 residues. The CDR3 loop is CASSVELQSYGYTF. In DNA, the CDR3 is TGTGCCAGCAGTGTAGAATTACAGAGCTATGGCTACACCTTC.

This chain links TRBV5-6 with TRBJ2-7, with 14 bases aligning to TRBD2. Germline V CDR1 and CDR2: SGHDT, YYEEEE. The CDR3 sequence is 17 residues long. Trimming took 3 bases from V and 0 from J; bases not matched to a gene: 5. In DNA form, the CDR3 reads TGTGCCAGCAGCTACCCGGGACTAGCGGGGGACTCCTACGAGCAGTACTTC. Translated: CASSYPGLAGDSYEQYF. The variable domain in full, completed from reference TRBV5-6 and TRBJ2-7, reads DAGVTQSPTHLIKTRGQQVTLRCSPKSGHDTVSWYQQALGQGPQFIFQYYEEEERQRGNFPDRFSGHQFPNYSSELNVNALLLGDSALYLCASSYPGLAGDSYEQYFGPGTRLTVT.

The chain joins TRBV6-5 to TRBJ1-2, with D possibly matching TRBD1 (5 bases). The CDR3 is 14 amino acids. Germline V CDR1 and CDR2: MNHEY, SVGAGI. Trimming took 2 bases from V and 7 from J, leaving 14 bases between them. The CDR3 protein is CASSYGAGQLGYTF. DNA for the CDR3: TGTGCCAGCAGTTACGGGGCAGGGCAACTTGGCTACACCTTC.

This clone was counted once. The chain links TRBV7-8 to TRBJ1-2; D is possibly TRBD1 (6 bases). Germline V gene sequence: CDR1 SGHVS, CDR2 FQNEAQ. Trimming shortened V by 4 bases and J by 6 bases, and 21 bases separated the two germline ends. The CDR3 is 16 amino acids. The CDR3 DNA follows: TGTGCCAGCAGCTCTATCGTAACAGGGACCTGGGATGGCTACACCTTC. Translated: CASSSIVTGTWDGYTF.

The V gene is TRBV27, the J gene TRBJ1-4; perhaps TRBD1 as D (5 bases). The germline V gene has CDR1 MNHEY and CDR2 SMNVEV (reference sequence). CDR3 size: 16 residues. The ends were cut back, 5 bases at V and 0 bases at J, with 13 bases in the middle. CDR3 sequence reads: CASSLGGATTNEKLFF. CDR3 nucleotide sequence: TGTGCCAGCAGTCTAGGAGGGGCAACAACTAATGAAAAACTGTTTTTT.

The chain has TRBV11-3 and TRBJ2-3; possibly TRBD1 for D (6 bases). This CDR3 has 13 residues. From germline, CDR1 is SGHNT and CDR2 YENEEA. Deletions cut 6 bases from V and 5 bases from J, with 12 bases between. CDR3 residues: CASRSYREDTQYF. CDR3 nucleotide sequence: TGTGCCAGCAGGTCCTACAGGGAAGATACGCAGTATTTT.

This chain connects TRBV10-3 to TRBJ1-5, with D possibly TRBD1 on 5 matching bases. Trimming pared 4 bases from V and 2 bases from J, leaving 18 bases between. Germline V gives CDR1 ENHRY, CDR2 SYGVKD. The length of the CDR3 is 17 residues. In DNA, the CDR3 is TGTGCCATCAGTGCCCACGGGGGGGAACGTGGCAATCAGCCCCAGCATTTT. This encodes CAISAHGGERGNQPQHF.

The CDR3 protein is CASSLEAPGLTYF. CDR3 nucleotides: TGTGCCAGCAGCTTGGAGGCCCCGGGACTTACGTACTTC. This chain connects TRBV5-8 to TRBJ2-7, with a weak D call TRBD2 (6 bases). V lost 0 bases and J 12 bases, leaving 16 bases between the germline ends. The CDR3 runs 13 residues. Germline V gene sequence: CDR1 SGHTS, CDR2 YDEGEE.

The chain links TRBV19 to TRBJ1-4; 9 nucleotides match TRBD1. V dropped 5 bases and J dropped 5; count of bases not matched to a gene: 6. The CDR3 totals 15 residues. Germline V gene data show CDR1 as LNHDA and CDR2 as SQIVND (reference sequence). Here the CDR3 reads CASSVRGQGNEKLFF. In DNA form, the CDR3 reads TGTGCCAGTAGTGTAAGAGGACAGGGGAATGAAAAACTGTTTTTT.

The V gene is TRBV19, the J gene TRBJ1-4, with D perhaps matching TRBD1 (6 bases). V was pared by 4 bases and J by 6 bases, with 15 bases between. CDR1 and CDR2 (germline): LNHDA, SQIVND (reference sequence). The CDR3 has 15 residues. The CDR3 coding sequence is TGTGCCAGTAGTAGGCCGGGACAAGGGGATGAAAAACTGTTTTTT. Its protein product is CASSRPGQGDEKLFF.